The source of this T cell receptor beta chain is a study of blood T cell repertoires in COVID-19. Study in general: The United States, Italy and Spain were the sources of the acute and convalescent COVID-19 samples.

Measured with immunoSEQ multiplex PCR; TCRdb has only the in-frame clones, and not every one. The table records around 150,000 clones, approximately 79% of them present only once. The CDR3 contains 11 residues. Between the trimmed V and J ends, which lost 6 bases and 10 bases, there was a span of 13 bases. Per germline, CDR1 DFQATT and CDR2 SNEGSKA (reference sequence). This TCR was sampled from a woman aged 40 to 50 with COVID-19, enrolled during active disease. The sample taken for sequencing was peripheral blood. V gene TRBV20-1 combines with J gene TRBJ2-1; possibly TRBD2 for D (7 bases). CDR3 sequence: CSADGGREQFF. The CDR3 DNA is TGCAGTGCGGACGGGGGGCGGGAGCAGTTCTTC.